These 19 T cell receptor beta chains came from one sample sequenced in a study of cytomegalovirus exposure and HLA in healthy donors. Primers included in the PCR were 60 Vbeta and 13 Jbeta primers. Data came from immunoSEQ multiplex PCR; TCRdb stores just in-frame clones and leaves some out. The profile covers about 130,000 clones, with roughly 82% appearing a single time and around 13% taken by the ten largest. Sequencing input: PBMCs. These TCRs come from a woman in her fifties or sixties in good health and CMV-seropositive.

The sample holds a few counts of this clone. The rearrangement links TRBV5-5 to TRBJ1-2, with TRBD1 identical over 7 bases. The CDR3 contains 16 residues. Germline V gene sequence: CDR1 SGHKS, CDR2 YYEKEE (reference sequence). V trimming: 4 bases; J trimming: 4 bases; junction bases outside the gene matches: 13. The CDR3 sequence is CASSHTHEGGGYGYTF. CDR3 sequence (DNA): TGTGCCAGCAGCCACACCCACGAAGGGGGCGGCTATGGCTACACCTTC.

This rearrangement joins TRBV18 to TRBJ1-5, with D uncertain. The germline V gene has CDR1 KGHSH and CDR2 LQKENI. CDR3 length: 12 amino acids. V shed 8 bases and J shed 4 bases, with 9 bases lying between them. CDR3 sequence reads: CASREANQPQHF. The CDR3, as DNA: TGTGCCAGCAGAGAGGCGAATCAGCCCCAGCATTTT.

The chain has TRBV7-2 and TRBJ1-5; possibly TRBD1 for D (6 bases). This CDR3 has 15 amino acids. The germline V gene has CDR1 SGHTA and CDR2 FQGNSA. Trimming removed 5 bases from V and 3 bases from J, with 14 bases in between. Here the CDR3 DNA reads TGTGCCAGCAGCCCGGGGGGGGGCTACAATCAGCCCCAGCATTTT. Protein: CASSPGGGYNQPQHF.

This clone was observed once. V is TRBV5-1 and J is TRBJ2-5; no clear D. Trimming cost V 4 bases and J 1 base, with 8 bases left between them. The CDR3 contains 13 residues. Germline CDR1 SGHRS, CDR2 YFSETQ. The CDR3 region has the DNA TGCGCCAGCAGCCGTACACCCCAAGAGACCCAGTACTTC. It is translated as CASSRTPQETQYF.

CDR3 sequence reads: CASSSDGGDPYF. The CDR3, as DNA: TGTGCCAGCAGTAGCGATGGCGGGGATCCGTACTTC. The chain is built from TRBV6-5 and TRBJ2-7, with a possible D match to TRBD2 (6 bases). Trimming stripped 5 bases from V and 12 bases from J, with 17 bases between. Per the germline V gene, CDR1 is MNHEY and CDR2 is SVGAGI. This CDR3 has 12 amino acids.

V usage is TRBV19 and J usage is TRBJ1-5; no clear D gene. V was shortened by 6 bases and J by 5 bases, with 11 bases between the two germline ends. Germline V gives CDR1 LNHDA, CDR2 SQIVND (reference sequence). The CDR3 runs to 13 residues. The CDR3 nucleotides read TGTGCCAGTAGAAATATAGCCTATCAGCCCCAGCATTTT. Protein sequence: CASRNIAYQPQHF.

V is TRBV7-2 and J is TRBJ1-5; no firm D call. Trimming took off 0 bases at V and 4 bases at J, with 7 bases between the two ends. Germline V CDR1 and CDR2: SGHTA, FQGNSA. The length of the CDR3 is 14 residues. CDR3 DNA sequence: TGTGCCAGCAGCTTAGCTATGGCTAATCAGCCCCAGCATTTT. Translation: CASSLAMANQPQHF.

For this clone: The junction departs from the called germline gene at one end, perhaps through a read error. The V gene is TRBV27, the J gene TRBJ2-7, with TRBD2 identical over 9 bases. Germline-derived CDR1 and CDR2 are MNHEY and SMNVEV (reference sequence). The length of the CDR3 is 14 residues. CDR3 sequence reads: CASSFSGGAYGQYF. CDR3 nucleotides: TGTGCCAGCAGTTTTAGCGGGGGCGCCTACGGGCAGTACTTC.

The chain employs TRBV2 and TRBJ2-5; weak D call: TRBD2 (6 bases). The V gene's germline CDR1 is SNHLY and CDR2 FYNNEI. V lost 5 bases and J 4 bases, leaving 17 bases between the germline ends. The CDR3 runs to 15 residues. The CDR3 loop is CASSRTTGRGETQYF. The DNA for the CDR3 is TGTGCCAGCAGTCGGACTACGGGACGCGGAGAGACCCAGTACTTC.

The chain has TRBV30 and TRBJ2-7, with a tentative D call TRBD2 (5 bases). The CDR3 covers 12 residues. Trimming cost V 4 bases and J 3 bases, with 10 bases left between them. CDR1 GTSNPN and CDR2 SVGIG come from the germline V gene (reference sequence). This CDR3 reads CAWTPGSYEQYF. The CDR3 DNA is TGTGCCTGGACCCCTGGGAGCTACGAGCAGTACTTC.

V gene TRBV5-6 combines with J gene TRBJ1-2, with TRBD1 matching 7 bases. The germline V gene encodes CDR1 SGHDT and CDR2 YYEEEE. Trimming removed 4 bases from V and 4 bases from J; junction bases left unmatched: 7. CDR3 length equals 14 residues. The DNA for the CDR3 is TGTGCCAGCAGCCAGACAGGGAATAGCTATGGCTACACCTTC. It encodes CASSQTGNSYGYTF.

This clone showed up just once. DNA for the CDR3: TGTGCCACCAGCAGAGATCGTCCCACTGAAGCTTTCTTT. Translation gives CATSRDRPTEAFF. This chain uses TRBV15 with TRBJ1-1; D is ambiguous. This CDR3 spans 13 amino acids. CDR1 is LNHNV and CDR2 is YYDKDF in the germline V gene (reference sequence). V was trimmed by 0 bases and J by 4 bases, leaving 6 bases between them.

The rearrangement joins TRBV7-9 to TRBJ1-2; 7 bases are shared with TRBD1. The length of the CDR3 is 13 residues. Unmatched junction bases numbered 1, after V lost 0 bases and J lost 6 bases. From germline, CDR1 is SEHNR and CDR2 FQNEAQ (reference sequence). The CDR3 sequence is CASSLAGGDGYTF. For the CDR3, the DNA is TGTGCCAGCAGCTTAGCAGGGGGCGATGGCTACACCTTC.

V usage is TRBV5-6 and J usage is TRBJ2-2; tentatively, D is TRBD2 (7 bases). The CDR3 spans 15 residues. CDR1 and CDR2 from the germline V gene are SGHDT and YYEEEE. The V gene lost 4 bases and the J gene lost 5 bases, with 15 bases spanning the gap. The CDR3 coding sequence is TGTGCCAGCAGCCCCACGGGGGGCAAGACCGGGGAGCTGTTTTTT. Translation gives CASSPTGGKTGELFF.

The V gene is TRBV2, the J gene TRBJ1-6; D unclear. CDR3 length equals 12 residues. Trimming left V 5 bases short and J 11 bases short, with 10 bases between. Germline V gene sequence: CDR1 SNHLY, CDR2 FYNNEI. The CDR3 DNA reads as TGTGCCAGCAGTTCGGAGGGAACACCCCTCCACTTT. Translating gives CASSSEGTPLHF. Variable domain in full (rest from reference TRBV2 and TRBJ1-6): EPEVTQTPSHQVTQMGQEVILRCVPISNHLYFYWYRQILGQKVEFLVSFYNNEISEKSEIFDDQFSVERPDGSNFTLKIRSTKLEDSAMYFCASSSEGTPLHFGNGTRLTVT.

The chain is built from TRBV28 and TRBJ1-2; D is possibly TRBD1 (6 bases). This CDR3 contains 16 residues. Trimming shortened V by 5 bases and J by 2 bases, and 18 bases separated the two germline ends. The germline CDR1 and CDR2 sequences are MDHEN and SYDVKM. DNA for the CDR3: TGTGCCAGCAGTACCCTCGGCAGGGGCCTCAACTATGGCTACACCTTC. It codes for CASSTLGRGLNYGYTF.

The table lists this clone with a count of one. Here the CDR3 reads CASSETSTKQYF. CDR3 sequence (DNA): TGTGCCAGCAGTGAAACTAGCACTAAGCAGTACTTC. The chain uses TRBV2 and TRBJ2-7; weak D call: TRBD2 (6 bases). V dropped 2 bases and J dropped 8 bases, with 10 bases sitting between them. Germline-derived CDR1 and CDR2 are SNHLY and FYNNEI. This CDR3 contains 12 residues. Full variable domain (remainder filled in from reference TRBV2 and TRBJ2-7): EPEVTQTPSHQVTQMGQEVILRCVPISNHLYFYWYRQILGQKVEFLVSFYNNEISEKSEIFDDQFSVERPDGSNFTLKIRSTKLEDSAMYFCASSETSTKQYFGPGTRLTVT.

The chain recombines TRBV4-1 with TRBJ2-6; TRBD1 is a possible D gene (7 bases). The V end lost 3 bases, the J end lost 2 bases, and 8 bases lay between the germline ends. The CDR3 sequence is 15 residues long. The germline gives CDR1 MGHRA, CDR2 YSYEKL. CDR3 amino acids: CASSHRGAGANVLTF. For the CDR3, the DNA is TGCGCCAGCAGCCACAGGGGGGCTGGGGCCAACGTCCTGACTTTC.

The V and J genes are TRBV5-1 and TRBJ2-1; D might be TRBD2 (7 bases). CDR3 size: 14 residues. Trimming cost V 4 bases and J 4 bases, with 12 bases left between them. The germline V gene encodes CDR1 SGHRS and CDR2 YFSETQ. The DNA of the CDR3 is TGCGCCAGCAGCGAGGGGGGGCCGTACAATGAGCAGTTCTTC. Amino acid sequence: CASSEGGPYNEQFF. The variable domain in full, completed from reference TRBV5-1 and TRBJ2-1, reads KAGVTQTPRYLIKTRGQQVTLSCSPISGHRSVSWYQQTPGQGLQFLFEYFSETQRNKGNFPGRFSGRQFSNSRSEMNVSTLELGDSALYLCASSEGGPYNEQFFGPGTRLTVL.